A single sample is the source of the 15 T cell receptor beta chains below, sequenced in a study of Ad26.COV2.S vaccination and SARS-CoV-2 variants. Produced via immunoSEQ multiplex PCR; TCRdb's table is partial and in-frame only. The data show about 350,000 clones, about 91% seen once. The sample consisted of peripheral blood, taken after recovery from COVID-19. These receptors all stem from a human donor who had recovered from COVID-19.

The chain employs TRBV7-9 and TRBJ1-2, with unresolved D. V was cut by 0 bases and J by 4 bases, with 9 bases left in between. This CDR3 spans 14 amino acids. The V gene's germline CDR1 is SEHNR and CDR2 FQNEAQ (reference sequence). The CDR3 DNA follows: TGTGCCAGCAGCTTAGCGCGGAACGGCTATGGCTACACCTTC. It encodes CASSLARNGYGYTF.

The rearrangement joins TRBV4-2 to TRBJ2-2; D unresolved. Germline CDR1 LGHNA, CDR2 YNFKEQ. V was trimmed by 3 bases and J by 4 bases, leaving 9 bases between them. The CDR3 is 14 amino acids. The CDR3 reads CASSHEQSTGELFF. CDR3 nucleotide sequence: TGTGCCAGCAGCCATGAACAGAGCACCGGGGAGCTGTTTTTT.

V gene TRBV6-5 combines with J gene TRBJ2-7, with 8 bases aligning to TRBD1. CDR3 length equals 14 residues. With V trimmed by 8 bases and J by 2 bases, 8 bases remained unmatched. In germline, CDR1 is MNHEY, CDR2 SVGAGI. The CDR3 coding sequence is TGTGCCAGCGACTATGGACAGGGACCCTACGAGCAGTACTTC. Translating gives CASDYGQGPYEQYF.

V usage is TRBV29-1 and J usage is TRBJ1-5, with unresolved D. V lost 4 bases and J 4 bases, leaving 8 bases between the germline ends. The CDR3 has 12 residues. Germline V lookup: CDR1 SQVTM, CDR2 ANQGSEA. The CDR3 region has the DNA TGCAGCGTTGGAGGAGGGAATCAGCCCCAGCATTTT. This encodes CSVGGGNQPQHF. The full variable domain, rest sourced from reference TRBV29-1 and TRBJ1-5, is SAVISQKPSRDICQRGTSLTIQCQVDSQVTMMFWYRQQPGQSLTLIATANQGSEATYESGFVIDKFPISRPNLTFSTLTVSNMSPEDSSIYLCSVGGGNQPQHFGDGTRLSIL.

This clone was counted once. This chain joins TRBV19 and TRBJ2-7, with D perhaps TRBD1 (5 bases). Germline CDR1 and CDR2: LNHDA and SQIVND (reference sequence). The germline V and J ends were trimmed by 0 bases and 2 bases, with 11 bases remaining between them. The CDR3 is 15 amino acids. CDR3 in DNA: TGTGCCAGTAGTATAGATGGGGCAGGACCCTACGAGCAGTACTTC. Translation: CASSIDGAGPYEQYF.

The chain employs TRBV10-3 and TRBJ2-2; no firm D call. This CDR3 contains 14 residues. Deletions cut 2 bases from V and 8 bases from J, with 12 bases between. The germline V gene encodes CDR1 ENHRY and CDR2 SYGVKD. CDR3 loop: CAISETGLAGELFF. The CDR3, as DNA: TGTGCCATCAGTGAGACCGGATTGGCGGGGGAGCTGTTTTTT.

This clone was observed once. The chain uses TRBV11-2 and TRBJ1-1; a weak D match, TRBD1 (5 bases). V was pared by 5 bases and J by 0 bases, with 13 bases between. Germline V gene sequence: CDR1 SGHAT, CDR2 FQNNGV. There are 15 residues in the CDR3. CDR3 bases: TGTGCCAGCAGCCGGACGGGACTCATGAACACTGAAGCTTTCTTT. Its translation is CASSRTGLMNTEAFF.

The V gene is TRBV19, the J gene TRBJ1-1; maybe TRBD1 (5 bases). This CDR3 has 17 amino acids. In germline, CDR1 is LNHDA, CDR2 SQIVND (reference sequence). The germline V and J ends were trimmed by 3 bases and 0 bases, with 17 bases remaining between them. The CDR3 loop reads CASSMPRQKKMNTEAFF. CDR3 in DNA: TGTGCCAGTAGTATGCCGCGACAGAAAAAAATGAACACTGAAGCTTTCTTT.

About this clone: This CDR3 is also generated by other DNA sequences in the sample. V and J are TRBV7-9 and TRBJ2-5, with 10 bases fitting TRBD1. V lost 5 bases and J lost 0; bases outside the gene matches: 3. This CDR3 region has 15 residues. Germline values: CDR1 SEHNR, CDR2 FQNEAQ (reference sequence). Written as DNA, the CDR3 is TGTGCCAGCAGCCCGGGACAGGGGTACCAAGAGACCCAGTACTTC. This gives the protein CASSPGQGYQETQYF. Looking up the rest from reference TRBV7-9 and TRBJ2-5 gives the full variable domain: DTGVSQNPRHKITKRGQNVTFRCDPISEHNRLYWYRQTLGQGPEFLTYFQNEAQLEKSRLLSDRFSAERPKGSFSTLEIQRTEQGDSAMYLCASSPGQGYQETQYFGPGTRLLVL.

The CDR3 DNA sequence: TGTGCCAGCAGTGAGCGGAAAACGGACAGCCACGTTCAAGAGACCCAGTACTTC. It yields the protein CASSERKTDSHVQETQYF. V usage is TRBV6-4 and J usage is TRBJ2-5; D perhaps matches TRBD1 (6 bases). With 3 bases removed from V and 2 bases from J, the gap between germline ends came to 22 bases. The CDR3 length is 18 residues. CDR1 is MRHNA and CDR2 is SNTAGT in the germline V gene.

The chain recombines TRBV12-3 or TRBV12-4 with TRBJ1-1; 11 positions match TRBD1. After removal of 5 bases from V and 8 bases from J, the junction contained 4 bases not matched to a gene. The CDR3 runs 13 residues. The CDR3 protein is CASSTGTGGEAFF. The CDR3 DNA follows: TGTGCCAGCAGTACCGGGACAGGGGGGGAAGCTTTCTTT.

The V call is TRBV18, the J call TRBJ2-7; D is undetermined. V was shortened by 3 bases and J by 4 bases, with 13 bases between the two germline ends. This CDR3 spans 14 amino acids. Per the germline V gene, CDR1 is KGHSH and CDR2 is LQKENI. CDR3 in amino acids: CASSPQEVAYEQYF. The CDR3 coding sequence is TGTGCCAGCTCACCCCAGGAAGTTGCGTACGAGCAGTACTTC.

This chain connects TRBV7-6 to TRBJ1-1; D is undetermined. Deletions cut 1 base from V and 0 bases from J, with 9 bases between. This CDR3 contains 15 residues. Germline V gene lookup returns CDR1 SGHVS and CDR2 FNYEAQ. The CDR3 sequence is CASSLGGGLNTEAFF. For the CDR3, the DNA is TGTGCCAGCAGCTTAGGGGGAGGGTTGAACACTGAAGCTTTCTTT.

The DNA of the CDR3 is TGTGCCAGCAGCCATGATAGGATTAACTATGGCTACACCTTC. Encoded protein: CASSHDRINYGYTF. V usage is TRBV3-1 (or the pseudogene TRBV3-2) and J usage is TRBJ1-2; D uncertain. The germline CDR1 and CDR2 sequences are LGHDT and YNNKEL (reference sequence). The CDR3 totals 14 residues. V shed 3 bases and J shed 1 base, with 9 bases lying between them.

This rearrangement joins TRBV6-2 or TRBV6-3 to TRBJ2-5, with TRBD1 as a possible D gene (5 bases). The CDR3 runs 14 residues. The V and J ends lost 4 bases and 1 base respectively, with 10 bases between them. Germline V gives CDR1 MNHEY, CDR2 SVGEGT. DNA of the CDR3: TGTGCCAGCAGTTCGACAGCCCTCCAAGAGACCCAGTACTTC. Translated: CASSSTALQETQYF.